Below, 12 T cell receptor beta chains from the same sample are listed, as sequenced in a study of regulatory T cells in long-lasting Graves disease. The time point: newly diagnosed GD, antithyroid drugs for less than 3 months. Extracted PBMC RNA gave rise to the TCR library. Both iRepertoire HTBI primers and Arm-PCR of CDR3 regions were used to build the TCR beta libraries. TCRdb fed the multiplex PCR reads into MiXCR, producing one record per CDR3 protein. The sample yields about 560,000 distinct CDR3 sequences, 15% to 20% seen once. The same sample was also used in a study of T cells in Graves' hyperthyroidism and ophthalmopathy.

Sequencing used peripheral blood mononuclear cells (PBMCs), obtained at new diagnosis, from a patient treated with antithyroid drugs. The receptors originated from a man between 18 and 35 years old with Graves disease.

This clonotype was observed many times. This chain uses TRBV27 with TRBJ1-2; 7 bases map to TRBD1. CDR1 MNHEY and CDR2 SMNVEV come from the germline V gene (reference sequence). The CDR3 covers 15 residues. J lost 4 bases, V lost 10 bases, and 15 bases had no gene match. Here the CDR3 DNA reads TGTGCCACCGCGGACAGGCCCAGGGTTAGCTATGGCTACACCTTC. The encoded protein is CATADRPRVSYGYTF.

This clonotype was detected many times. V is TRBV29-1 and J is TRBJ1-2; TRBD1 matches at 12 bases. CDR1 and CDR2 from the germline V gene are SQVTM and ANQGSEA. The CDR3 is made up of 13 amino acids. The V gene end was trimmed by 6 bases and the J gene end by 7 bases; junction bases not matched to a gene: 6. In nucleotides, the CDR3 is TGCAGCGTCGTAGGGACAGGGGGCGTTGGCTACACCTTC. Its protein product is CSVVGTGGVGYTF.

This clonotype was counted many times. The chain couples TRBV7-2 to TRBJ2-7; 7 bases match TRBD2. CDR1 and CDR2 (germline): SGHTA, FQGNSA. Germline trimming cut 1 base from V and 4 bases from J; bases unmatched to any gene: 7. The CDR3 loop spans 15 amino acids. The CDR3 bases are TGTGCCAGCAGCTTAGTAAGCGGGATGGGATACGAGCAGTACTTC. Amino acids: CASSLVSGMGYEQYF.

In its sample, this clonotype was seen a few times. The chain combines TRBV20-1 with TRBJ2-2, with 12 nucleotides matching TRBD2. The length of the CDR3 is 15 residues. V lost 2 bases and J lost 10; bases outside the gene matches: 8. Germline V gives CDR1 DFQATT, CDR2 SNEGSKA (reference sequence). CDR3 amino acids: CSARPTSSGRAELFF. CDR3 coding DNA: TGCAGTGCTAGACCAACCTCTAGCGGGAGGGCGGAGCTGTTTTTT.

V usage is TRBV15 and J usage is TRBJ2-1, with 7 bases identical to TRBD1. CDR1 is LNHNV, CDR2 YYDKDF, per germline (reference sequence). The CDR3 runs 12 residues. V shed 7 bases, J shed 4 bases, and the junction held 1 base outside the gene matches. This chain's CDR3 is CATMDRYNEQFF. CDR3 bases: TGTGCCACCATGGACAGGTACAATGAGCAGTTCTTC.

The chain combines TRBV7-9 with TRBJ1-1; TRBD1 is a possible D gene (6 bases). Germline CDR1 and CDR2: SEHNR and FQNEAQ (reference sequence). The CDR3 loop spans 15 amino acids. V was shortened by 5 bases and J by 2 bases, with 15 bases between the two germline ends. This CDR3 is CASSPVQGFNTEAFF. Written as DNA, the CDR3 is TGTGCCAGCAGCCCCGTACAGGGATTTAACACTGAAGCTTTCTTT.

This clonotype was detected ten times or more. V usage is TRBV29-1 and J usage is TRBJ2-5, with TRBD2 identical over 12 bases. Germline V gene lookup returns CDR1 SQVTM and CDR2 ANQGSEA. This CDR3 has 15 residues. V dropped 8 bases and J dropped 1; count of bases not matched to a gene: 8. The CDR3 coding sequence is TGCAGCTCCTACCTAGCGGGAGGGCCCCAAGAGACCCAGTACTTC. This gives the protein CSSYLAGGPQETQYF.

Concerning this clonotype: Possible read error: a much larger clone is one base away. The chain joins TRBV12-5 to TRBJ2-3; D possibly corresponds to TRBD1 (5 bases). The V gene's germline CDR1 is LGHNT and CDR2 FRNRAP. The CDR3 length is 16 residues. CDR3 DNA: TGTGCTAGTGGTCAAGTAGTCAGCCCTCAAACAGGTACGCAGTATTTT. Its protein product is CASGQVVSPQTGTQYF.

A few counts support this clonotype. The rearrangement joins TRBV7-2 to TRBJ2-7, with D perhaps TRBD2 (6 bases). This CDR3 has 14 amino acids. With 4 bases removed from V and 7 bases from J, the gap between germline ends came to 17 bases. CDR1 is SGHTA and CDR2 is FQGNSA in the germline V gene. The CDR3 loop reads CASSWVGTSGEQYF. In DNA form, the CDR3 reads TGTGCCAGCAGCTGGGTCGGGACTTCGGGGGAGCAGTACTTC. Together with reference TRBV7-2 and TRBJ2-7, the CDR3 gives the full variable domain: GAGVSQSPSNKVTEKGKDVELRCDPISGHTALYWYRQSLGQGLEFLIYFQGNSAPDKSGLPSDRFSAERTGGSVSTLTIQRTQQEDSAVYLCASSWVGTSGEQYFGPGTRLTVT.

Ten or more counts support this clonotype. The rearrangement uses TRBV2 and TRBJ2-1; TRBD2 matches 9 bases. V was clipped by 0 bases and J by 9 bases; unmatched bases: 9. Per germline, CDR1 SNHLY and CDR2 FYNNEI. The CDR3 length is 16 residues. The CDR3 loop is CASSEARGLARSEQFF. Here the CDR3 DNA reads TGTGCCAGCAGTGAAGCAAGGGGACTAGCCCGGAGTGAGCAGTTCTTC. The whole variable domain, filled in from reference TRBV2 and TRBJ2-1, reads EPEVTQTPSHQVTQMGQEVILRCVPISNHLYFYWYRQILGQKVEFLVSFYNNEISEKSEIFDDQFSVERPDGSNFTLKIRSTKLEDSAMYFCASSEARGLARSEQFFGPGTRLTVL.

This clonotype was found many times. V is TRBV6-5 and J is TRBJ2-7, with TRBD2 identical over 7 bases. With 1 base clipped from V and 2 bases from J, the junction kept 8 bases outside the gene matches. In germline, CDR1 is MNHEY, CDR2 SVGAGI. The CDR3 has 16 amino acids. The CDR3 nucleotides are TGTGCCAGCAGTTACTGGGGGGAGGGACGGGCCTACGAGCAGTACTTC. It encodes CASSYWGEGRAYEQYF.

The gene calls are TRBV29-1 and TRBJ2-5; D unresolved. This CDR3 spans 11 amino acids. Germline V gives CDR1 SQVTM, CDR2 ANQGSEA. V was shortened by 7 bases and J by 5 bases, with 11 bases between the two germline ends. CDR3 sequence reads: CSARETETQYF. Here the CDR3 DNA reads TGCAGCGCAAGAGAGACCGAGACCCAGTACTTC.